This T cell receptor (beta chain) was sequenced during a study of molecular identifiers for immune sequencing clone quantification. Study as a whole: Four of five RNA aliquots from approximately 20,000 or 98,000 naive CD8 T cells were sequenced.

Per germline, CDR1 MDHEN and CDR2 SYDVKM. V gave up 5 bases and J gave up 9 bases, with 8 bases separating them. The CDR3 contains 11 residues. RNA fractions of 10%, 30% or 50% and 20,000 to 1,000,000 sorted cells were the source of naive CD8 libraries. A CD8+CD4-CCR7+CD45RA+ gate was used to sort naive CD8 T cells. This clonotype was recorded many times. Listed TCR primers, together with previously described methods, were used for the bulk TCR libraries. TCRdb reanalysed the PCR reads using MiXCR and keeps one entry per CDR3 protein. Among 100,000 or so distinct CDR3 sequences listed, approximately 40% were seen once.

The sequenced sample was naive CD8+ T cells from blood, with Jurkat cell RNA spiked in. Subset: FACS-sorted CD8+CD4-CCR7+CD45RA+ naive T cells. The chain employs TRBV28 and TRBJ1-5; D uncertain. This TCR was sampled from a human donor in good health. Some libraries in this study had Jurkat cell RNA spiked in. The CDR3 here is CASSNTRPQHF. CDR3 bases: TGTGCCAGCAGTAATACCCGGCCCCAGCATTTT.